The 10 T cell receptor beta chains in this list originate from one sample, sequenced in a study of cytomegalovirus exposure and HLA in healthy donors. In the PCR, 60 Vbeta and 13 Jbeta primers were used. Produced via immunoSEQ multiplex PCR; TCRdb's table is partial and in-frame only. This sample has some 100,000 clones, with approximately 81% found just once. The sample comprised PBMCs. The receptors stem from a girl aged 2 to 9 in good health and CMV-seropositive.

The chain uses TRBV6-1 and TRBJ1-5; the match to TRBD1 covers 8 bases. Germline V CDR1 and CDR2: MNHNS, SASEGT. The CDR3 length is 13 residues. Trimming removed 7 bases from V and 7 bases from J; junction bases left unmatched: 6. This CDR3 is CASIRQGNQPQHF. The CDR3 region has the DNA TGTGCCAGCATAAGACAGGGGAACCAGCCCCAGCATTTT.

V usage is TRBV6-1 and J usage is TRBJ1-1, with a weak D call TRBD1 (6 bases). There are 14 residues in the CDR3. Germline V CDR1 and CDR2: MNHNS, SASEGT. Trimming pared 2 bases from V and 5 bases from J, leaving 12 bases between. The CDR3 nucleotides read TGTGCCAGCAGTGAACTAAGGGGGTGGACTGAAGCTTTCTTT. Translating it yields CASSELRGWTEAFF.

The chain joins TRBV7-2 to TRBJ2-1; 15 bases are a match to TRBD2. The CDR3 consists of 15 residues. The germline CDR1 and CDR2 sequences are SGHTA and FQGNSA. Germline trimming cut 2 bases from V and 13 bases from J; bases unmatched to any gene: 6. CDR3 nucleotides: TGTGCCAGCAGCTTACCGGGACTAGCGGGAGGTATTCAGTTCTTC. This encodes CASSLPGLAGGIQFF.

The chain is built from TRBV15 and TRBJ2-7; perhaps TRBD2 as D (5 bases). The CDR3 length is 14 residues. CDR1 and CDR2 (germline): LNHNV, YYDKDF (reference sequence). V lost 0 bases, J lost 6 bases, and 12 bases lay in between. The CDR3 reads CATSRDYNAGEQYF. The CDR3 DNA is TGTGCCACCAGCAGAGATTATAACGCGGGCGAGCAGTACTTC.

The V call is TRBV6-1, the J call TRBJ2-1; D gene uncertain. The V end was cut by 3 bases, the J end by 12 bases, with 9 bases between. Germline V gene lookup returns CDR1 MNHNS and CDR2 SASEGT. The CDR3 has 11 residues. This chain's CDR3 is CASSEKHRQFF. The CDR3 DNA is TGTGCCAGCAGTGAGAAGCACCGGCAGTTCTTC.

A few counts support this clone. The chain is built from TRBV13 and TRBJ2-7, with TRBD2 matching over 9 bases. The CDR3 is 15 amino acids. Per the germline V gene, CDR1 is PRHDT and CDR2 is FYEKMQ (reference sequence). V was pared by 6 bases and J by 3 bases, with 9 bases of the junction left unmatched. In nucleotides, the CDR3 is TGTGCCAGCAGTCTGCCGGGACTAGCATACTACGAGCAGTACTTC. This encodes CASSLPGLAYYEQYF.

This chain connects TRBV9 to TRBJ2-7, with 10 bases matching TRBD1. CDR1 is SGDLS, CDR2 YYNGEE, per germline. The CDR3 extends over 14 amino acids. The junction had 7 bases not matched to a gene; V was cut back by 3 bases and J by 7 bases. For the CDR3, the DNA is TGTGCCAGCAGCGCCTTTGGGACAGGGGATGAGCAGTACTTC. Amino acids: CASSAFGTGDEQYF.

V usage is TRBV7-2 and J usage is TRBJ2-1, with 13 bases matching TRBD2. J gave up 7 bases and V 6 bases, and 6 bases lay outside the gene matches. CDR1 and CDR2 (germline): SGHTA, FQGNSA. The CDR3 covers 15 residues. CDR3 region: CASRWTSGSSNEQFF. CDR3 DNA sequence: TGTGCCAGCAGATGGACTAGCGGGAGTTCGAATGAGCAGTTCTTC.

In DNA form, the CDR3 reads TGTGCCAGTACCACAGGGGTCTATGGCTACACCTTC. This codes for CASTTGVYGYTF. The chain carries TRBV19 and TRBJ1-2; 7 positions match TRBD1. This CDR3 is 12 amino acids long. Germline CDR1 reads LNHDA; CDR2 reads SQIVND (reference sequence). V was clipped by 7 bases and J by 4 bases; unmatched bases: 3.

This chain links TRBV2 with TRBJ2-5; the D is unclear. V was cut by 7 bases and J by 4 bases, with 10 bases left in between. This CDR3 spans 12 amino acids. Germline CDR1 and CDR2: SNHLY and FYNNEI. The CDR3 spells CASKGEVETQYF. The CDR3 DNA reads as TGTGCCAGCAAAGGAGAAGTAGAGACCCAGTACTTC.